This T cell receptor beta chain was identified during a study of response to subunit inactivated influenza vaccine. Overall study findings and caveats: Seasonal influenza vaccination, on each occasion, was suggested by the authors to recruit few new T cells.

Losses at the gene ends were 7 bases for V and 0 bases for J; bases not matched to a gene: 6. Germline CDR1 SGHTA, CDR2 FQGNSA. This CDR3 has 15 residues. Each CDR3 protein is one row after TCRdb ran MiXCR on the RT-PCR reads. The sample shows about 170,000 distinct CDR3 sequences, approximately 12% of them seen only once. To note about this clonotype: Its antigen is unknown.

This sample was also put to use in a study of T cells expressing NK-cell markers. That source reports: Researchers built TCR beta cDNA using 5'RACE template switching with UMIs. Eight donors were sequenced, seven testing HCMV-seropositive and one testing seronegative. Among the experiments, several used an anti-gamma-delta TCR antibody to restrict sorting to alpha-beta TCR T cells. Whether expanded NKG2C+ T cell clones were HCMV-specific remained unclear.

This chain joins TRBV7-2 and TRBJ2-3; 8 positions match TRBD1. The receptor comes from a man aged 45-65 years who received an inactivated influenza vaccine. Source: CD8+ T cells sorted from PBMCs, taken 12 days after vaccination. Written as DNA, the CDR3 is TGTGCCAGCACCCGGACAGGGCCAAGCACAGATACGCAGTATTTT. Translation gives CASTRTGPSTDTQYF.